This is a list of T cell receptor beta chains from one sample in a study of T cell responses to AZD1222 COVID-19 vaccine. Assay used: immunoSEQ multiplex PCR; TCRdb lists only in-frame clones, some missing. The repertoire holds about 94,000 clones, with roughly 90% as singletons. Source: peripheral blood, taken 28 days after the second AZD1222 dose. Source of these receptors: an adult who received the AZD1222 COVID-19 vaccine. Both conserved end residues are trimmed from each CDR3. The D gene is left open where the match is weak.

d_call v_call cdr3_aa
NA TRBV10-2 ASSEDPGGTEAF
TRBD2 TRBV3-1/TRBV3-2 ASSLGLAGYNEQF
NA TRBV11-2 ASSSGRSSGSTEAF
NA TRBV7-9 ASSLGTAYEQY
NA TRBV30 AWTSGDSYEQY
NA TRBV7-2 ASSESKETNYGYT
NA TRBV29-1 SGGGPRIAF
NA TRBV25-1 ASSESVIQY
NA TRBV18 ASSPGGGSDEQY
TRBD1 TRBV5-1 ASSSQGAGETQY
NA TRBV18 ASSPQTYEQY
NA TRBV11-3 ASSLRQEGTEAF
NA TRBV21-1 ASSKEGSEPGSPLH
NA TRBV5-1 ASTRGAGSQETQY
NA TRBV27 ASSIAGYNSPLH
NA TRBV15 ATSRDLLDPGQY
NA TRBV12-3/TRBV12-4 ASSDGYNQPQH
TRBD2 TRBV6-2/TRBV6-3 ASSYSGGGNTGELF
NA TRBV5-1 ASSWRTGTDTQY
TRBD1 TRBV7-6 ASSLLGQGNTEAF
NA TRBV6-5 ASSYSRRFPGDEQF